This passage covers 15 T cell receptor beta chains from one sample sequenced in a study of response to subunit inactivated influenza vaccine. MiXCR was run by TCRdb on the RT-PCR reads, yielding one entry per CDR3 protein. The sample records about 520,000 distinct CDR3 sequences, roughly 25% being singletons. This specimen was CD4+ T cells sorted from PBMCs, taken more than 4 days after vaccination. These receptors all stem from a man aged 45 to 65 who received an inactivated influenza vaccine.

This clonotype has just a few counts. The rearrangement uses TRBV4-2 and TRBJ1-2; no reliable D call. The CDR3 runs to 14 residues. Trimming left V 0 bases short and J 8 bases short, with 13 bases between. CDR1 and CDR2 (germline): LGHNA, YNFKEQ. CDR3 in amino acids: CASSQDLRGFGYTF. The CDR3 nucleotides read TGTGCCAGCAGCCAAGATCTGCGGGGATTCGGCTACACCTTC.

The sample holds a few counts of this clonotype. The CDR3 DNA follows: TGTGCCAGCAGCTCATCCTCGACAGTCCCCATCACCTTC. This translates into CASSSSSTVPITF. The chain links TRBV7-2 to TRBJ1-2; possible D gene TRBD1, 5 bases. Germline V lookup: CDR1 SGHTA, CDR2 FQGNSA. The CDR3 contains 13 residues. Trimming cost V 4 bases and J 13 bases, with 19 bases left between them.

This clonotype has just a few counts. J is TRBJ2-7 and V is TRBV12-3 or TRBV12-4; 11 positions agree with TRBD2. The CDR3 consists of 15 residues. With 5 bases clipped from V and 3 bases from J, the junction kept 6 bases outside the gene matches. The CDR3 is CASSPTGTSGYEQYF. CDR3 DNA sequence: TGTGCCAGCAGTCCGACCGGGACTAGCGGCTACGAGCAGTACTTC.

The chain combines TRBV6-1 with TRBJ1-4; 7 nucleotides line up with TRBD1. The CDR3 spans 15 residues. Germline assignment: CDR1 MNHNS and CDR2 SASEGT. V was clipped by 5 bases and J by 5 bases; unmatched bases: 8. The CDR3 region is CASSTLGQKNEKLFF. CDR3 DNA: TGTGCCAGCAGTACCTTGGGACAGAAAAATGAAAAACTGTTTTTT.

This clonotype has more than one count but fewer than ten. The rearrangement uses TRBV6-2 or TRBV6-3 and TRBJ2-1; D remains unclear. The V gene lost 0 bases and the J gene lost 4 bases, with 4 bases spanning the gap. Germline lookup yields CDR1 MNHEY and CDR2 SVGEGT. The CDR3 has 13 residues. CDR3 DNA sequence: TGTGCCAGCAGTTACTCGGGGTACAATGAGCAGTTCTTC. Amino acid sequence: CASSYSGYNEQFF.

The chain is built from TRBV5-1 and TRBJ1-4; 8 bases match TRBD1. There are 15 residues in the CDR3. The ends lost 4 bases at V and 7 bases at J; junction bases unmatched: 9. Per the germline V gene, CDR1 is SGHRS and CDR2 is YFSETQ. In nucleotides, the CDR3 is TGCGCCAGCAGCCCGGGGGCAGGGGGCAGTGAAAAACTGTTTTTT. Amino acids: CASSPGAGGSEKLFF. The full variable domain, with the rest looked up from reference TRBV5-1 and TRBJ1-4, is KAGVTQTPRYLIKTRGQQVTLSCSPISGHRSVSWYQQTPGQGLQFLFEYFSETQRNKGNFPGRFSGRQFSNSRSEMNVSTLELGDSALYLCASSPGAGGSEKLFFGSGTQLSVL.

This clonotype was counted only a few times. The chain joins TRBV11-1 to TRBJ2-7; D gene uncertain. There are 15 residues in the CDR3. V dropped 8 bases and J dropped 3 bases, with 20 bases sitting between them. Per the germline V gene, CDR1 is SGHAT and CDR2 is FQDESV (reference sequence). CDR3 sequence: CASAPYRHNNYEQYF. Here the CDR3 DNA reads TGTGCCAGCGCACCCTACCGGCATAACAACTACGAGCAGTACTTC.

The chain has TRBV7-9 and TRBJ2-6; no clear D gene. Germline V lookup: CDR1 SEHNR, CDR2 FQNEAQ (reference sequence). This CDR3 region has 16 residues. The germline V and J ends were trimmed by 4 bases and 6 bases, with 16 bases remaining between them. CDR3 amino acids: CASSSVAPIQANVLTF. In DNA, the CDR3 is TGTGCCAGCAGCTCCGTCGCCCCTATACAGGCCAACGTCCTGACTTTC.

CDR3 coding DNA: TGTGCCAGCAGTATCCACAGAGTTTACGAGCAGTACTTC. It yields the protein CASSIHRVYEQYF. The chain combines TRBV6-1 with TRBJ2-7; D gene uncertain. Germline assignment: CDR1 MNHNS and CDR2 SASEGT. Between the trimmed V and J ends, which lost 5 bases and 4 bases, there was a span of 12 bases. The CDR3 has 13 residues.

At least ten counts were recorded for this clonotype. V is TRBV10-3 and J is TRBJ2-1; TRBD2 agrees at 9 bases. Germline lookup yields CDR1 ENHRY and CDR2 SYGVKD. CDR3 size: 16 residues. Losses at the gene ends were 7 bases for V and 9 bases for J; bases not matched to a gene: 16. The CDR3 reads CAITSRRAGGPGEQFF. Here the CDR3 DNA reads TGTGCCATCACAAGTCGGAGGGCGGGAGGGCCCGGTGAGCAGTTCTTC.

The V and J genes are TRBV7-2 and TRBJ1-5; D is undetermined. Per the germline V gene, CDR1 is SGHTA and CDR2 is FQGNSA. The V end was cut by 5 bases, the J end by 4 bases, with 9 bases between. This CDR3 region has 13 residues. CDR3 amino acids: CASSGRANQPQHF. Here the CDR3 DNA reads TGTGCCAGCAGCGGGAGGGCTAATCAGCCCCAGCATTTT.

In its sample, this clonotype was seen many times. V is TRBV6-5 and J is TRBJ1-1; no clear D. V dropped 0 bases and J dropped 0 bases, with 8 bases sitting between them. Per the germline V gene, CDR1 is MNHEY and CDR2 is SVGAGI. There are 15 residues in the CDR3. The CDR3 sequence is CASSYSTRMNTEAFF. Here the CDR3 DNA reads TGTGCCAGCAGTTACTCGACCAGAATGAACACTGAAGCTTTCTTT.

The rearrangement joins TRBV20-1 to TRBJ2-3, with 7 bases matching TRBD1. This CDR3 is 15 amino acids long. Per the germline V gene, CDR1 is DFQATT and CDR2 is SNEGSKA (reference sequence). The V and J ends lost 0 bases and 2 bases, in that order; junction bases with no gene match: 5. The CDR3 region has the DNA TGCAGTGCTAGAGATCCCGGGACAGCCACAGATACGCAGTATTTT. It translates to CSARDPGTATDTQYF.

V usage is TRBV7-8 and J usage is TRBJ2-3; 12 bases are shared with TRBD2. This CDR3 comprises 17 residues. CDR1 is SGHVS, CDR2 FQNEAQ, per germline. V dropped 5 bases and J dropped 4; count of bases not matched to a gene: 10. For the CDR3, the DNA is TGTGCCAGCAGCCCCTGGACTAGCGGGGAGGGAGCAGATACGCAGTATTTT. The encoded protein is CASSPWTSGEGADTQYF.

There are a few counts of this clonotype. CDR3 loop: CASSLIPDRNAQETQYF. In DNA, the CDR3 is TGTGCCAGCAGTTTAATCCCTGACAGGAACGCACAGGAGACCCAGTACTTC. V gene TRBV12-3 or TRBV12-4 combines with J gene TRBJ2-5; perhaps TRBD1 as D (6 bases). With 2 bases removed from V and 5 bases from J, the gap between germline ends came to 21 bases. CDR3 length: 17 residues.